A single sample gave rise to the 10 T cell receptor beta chains below, sequenced in a study of post-analysis software for immune sequencing data. Researchers reported that TCR beta cDNA libraries carried unique molecular identifiers. TCRdb used MiXCR to reprocess the PCR reads, holding one entry per CDR3 protein. The sample holds around 770,000 distinct CDR3 sequences; roughly 46% are singletons and the top ten take 4.9%. Study results and caveats: TRBV segments more frequent in patients than in controls numbered about 5 and included TRBV5-6, TRBV5-1 and TRBV20-1.

The antigens these receptors bind are not known. Sequenced material: blood. The receptors were sampled from a girl between 10 and 17 years old with multiple sclerosis.

This clonotype was detected a few times. The chain links TRBV4-2 to TRBJ1-1; 7 nucleotides line up with TRBD1. In germline, CDR1 is LGHNA, CDR2 YNFKEQ. V lost 4 bases and J lost 2; bases outside the gene matches: 7. The CDR3 sequence is 15 residues long. The CDR3: CASSLSGQQNTEAFF. The CDR3 nucleotides read TGTGCCAGCAGCCTCTCGGGACAGCAAAACACTGAAGCTTTCTTT.

This clonotype was seen a few times. In nucleotides, the CDR3 is TGTGCCAGCAGTTTAAAGATTTCCTACGAGCAGTACTTC. It is translated as CASSLKISYEQYF. The chain joins TRBV28 to TRBJ2-7, with D uncertain. This CDR3 contains 13 residues. V shed 2 bases and J shed 1 base, with 6 bases lying between them. CDR1 and CDR2 from the germline V gene are MDHEN and SYDVKM.

This clonotype was detected only a few times. The rearrangement joins TRBV10-3 to TRBJ1-5; D gene ambiguous. This CDR3 comprises 13 residues. Germline V gives CDR1 ENHRY, CDR2 SYGVKD. V gave up 3 bases and J gave up 0 bases, with 3 bases separating them. The CDR3 spells CAISESSNQPQHF. CDR3 in DNA: TGTGCCATCAGTGAATCTAGCAATCAGCCCCAGCATTTT.

This clonotype was seen just once. Germline is not matched at one junction end, which may reflect a read error. V usage is TRBV7-2 and J usage is TRBJ2-4; 7 nucleotides align to TRBD2. The DNA end lines up better with TRBJ2-7; the J call may be wrong. The CDR3 length is 13 residues. Per germline, CDR1 SGHTA and CDR2 FQGNSA. In DNA form, the CDR3 reads TGTGTCAGCAGCTTAGTGGGGGGGAACGAGCAGTACTTC. Translation: CVSSLVGGNEQYF.

CDR3 sequence reads: CSARVTIPGELFF. CDR3 nucleotide sequence: TGCAGTGCTAGAGTAACAATCCCCGGGGAGCTGTTTTTT. J is TRBJ2-2 and V is TRBV20-1; D unresolved. V was pared by 1 base and J by 6 bases, with 9 bases between. Germline CDR1 reads DFQATT; CDR2 reads SNEGSKA (reference sequence). The CDR3 covers 13 residues.

This clonotype was seen a few times. This chain uses TRBV20-1 with TRBJ2-7, with a weak D call TRBD2 (6 bases). Germline V gene sequence: CDR1 DFQATT, CDR2 SNEGSKA (reference sequence). This CDR3 contains 16 residues. The ends were cut back, 4 bases at V and 2 bases at J, with 21 bases in the middle. The CDR3 bases are TGCAGTGCTACGGCGACTAGTGGCGTATACCCCTACGAGCAGTACTTC. Residues: CSATATSGVYPYEQYF.

This clonotype was recorded once. This rearrangement joins TRBV13 to TRBJ2-3, with 12 bases identical to TRBD2. V shed 4 bases and J 2 bases; nucleotides not matched to a gene: 4. The CDR3 runs to 16 residues. Germline CDR1 and CDR2: PRHDT and FYEKMQ (reference sequence). The CDR3 here is CASSSGLAGPTDTQYF. CDR3 coding DNA: TGTGCCAGCAGCTCCGGACTAGCGGGGCCCACAGATACGCAGTATTTT.

The chain combines TRBV15 with TRBJ1-1; no definite D call. The CDR3 is 14 amino acids. The V end lost 3 bases, the J end lost 1 base, and 9 bases lay between the germline ends. Looked up from germline, CDR1 is LNHNV and CDR2 is YYDKDF (reference sequence). The CDR3 DNA reads TGTGCCACCAGCAGGAAGAACTCGAACACTGAAGCTTTCTTT. Translating gives CATSRKNSNTEAFF.

This clonotype was counted between two and nine times. CDR3 DNA sequence: TGCAGCGTGGTGACAGGGGCAGGGACAGATACGCAGTATTTT. Protein: CSVVTGAGTDTQYF. This chain uses TRBV29-1 with TRBJ2-3; 8 bases match TRBD1. The CDR3 loop spans 14 amino acids. From germline, CDR1 is SQVTM and CDR2 ANQGSEA. J lost 3 bases, V lost 6 bases, and 8 bases had no gene match.

J is TRBJ2-1 and V is TRBV2; TRBD1 or TRBD2 may be the D gene (5 bases each). The CDR3 is 16 amino acids. V shed 7 bases and J shed 13 bases, with 29 bases lying between them. Germline V gives CDR1 SNHLY, CDR2 FYNNEI. CDR3 nucleotide sequence: TGTGCCAGCAACGGGGCTTCTTTCTCGTTTGAAGAGACCCAGTTCTTC. It encodes CASNGASFSFEETQFF.